Only a few counts were recorded for the clone carrying this TCR beta chain. What it recognizes is unknown. Between the trimmed V and J ends, which lost 3 bases and 5 bases, there was a span of 14 bases. This CDR3 region has 15 residues. Germline lookup yields CDR1 LNHDA and CDR2 SQIVND (reference sequence). Sequencing used immunoSEQ multiplex PCR; TCRdb keeps in-frame clones, though not all of them. The table lists about 58,000 clones, less than 90% of them singletons, with about 3% in the top ten. This entry belongs to a study of OX40 agonist ivuxolimab in advanced cancers. Study-wide findings and caveats: Partial responders at 0.1-3.0 mg/kg had among the lowest clonal expansion. Clones of CD4+ and CD8+ blood T cells grew by week 6 at doses of 0.1 to 3.0 mg/kg. Low normalized clonal expansion also occurred in some nonresponding patients.

The source was CD4+ or CD8+ T cells sorted from blood, collected in a trial of the OX40 agonist ivuxolimab. This chain joins TRBV19 and TRBJ1-5, with D uncertain. The source of this sequence is an adult with an advanced solid tumor such as melanoma, head and neck, liver or kidney cancer. CDR3 region: CASSIRGESYQPQHF. The CDR3 bases are TGTGCCAGTAGTATCCGCGGGGAATCCTATCAGCCCCAGCATTTT.